This T cell receptor beta chain was documented in a study of T cells in Graves' hyperthyroidism and ophthalmopathy. This clonotype was counted ten times or more. RNA transcripts yielded amplified TCR beta CDR3 regions. TCR CDR3 regions were first amplified by RT-PCR with HTBI primers. TCRdb used MiXCR to reprocess the multiplex PCR reads, holding one entry per CDR3 protein. The table includes a few hundred thousand distinct CDR3 sequences, about 43% detected once. V gave up 7 bases and J gave up 6 bases; unmatched junction bases: 4. Germline CDR1 is SQVTM and CDR2 is ANQGSEA. There are 12 residues in the CDR3.

Sequencing used peripheral blood or thyroid tissue (not recorded which). The source is an adult woman with Graves' disease, either hyperthyroidism or ophthalmopathy (not recorded which). The V call is TRBV29-1, the J call TRBJ2-2, with 8 bases matching TRBD2. The CDR3 bases are TGCAGCGCGAGCGGGAGTCCCGGGGAGCTGTTTTTT. It encodes CSASGSPGELFF.